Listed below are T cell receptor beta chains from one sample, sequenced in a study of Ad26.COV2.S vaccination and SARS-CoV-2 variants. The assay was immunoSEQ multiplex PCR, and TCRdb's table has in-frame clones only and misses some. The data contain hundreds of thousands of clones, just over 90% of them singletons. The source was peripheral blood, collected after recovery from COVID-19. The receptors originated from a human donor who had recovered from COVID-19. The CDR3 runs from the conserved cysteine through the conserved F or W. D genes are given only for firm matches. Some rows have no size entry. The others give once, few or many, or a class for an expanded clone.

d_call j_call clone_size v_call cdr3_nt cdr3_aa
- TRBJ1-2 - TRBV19 TGTGCCAGTAGTATAGACTGGGCCAACTATGGCTACACCTTC CASSIDWANYGYTF
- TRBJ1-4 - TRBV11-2 TGTGCCAGCAGCCTCTACAGGGAGGATGAAAAACTGTTTTTT CASSLYREDEKLFF
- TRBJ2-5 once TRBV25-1 TGTGCCAGCAGTGAAATGGGGCGGGGCCCAGGGACCCAGTACTTC CASSEMGRGPGTQYF
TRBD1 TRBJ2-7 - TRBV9 TGTGCCAGCAGCGTAGAGGTGACAGGGGTCGAGCAGTACTTC CASSVEVTGVEQYF
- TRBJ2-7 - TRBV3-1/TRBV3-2 TGTGCCAGCAGCCCCCGGGACGGAGCCTACGAGCAGTACTTC CASSPRDGAYEQYF
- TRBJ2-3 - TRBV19 TGTGCCAGTAGTATAACAGGCACAGATACGCAGTATTTT CASSITGTDTQYF
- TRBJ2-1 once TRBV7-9 TGTGCCAGCAGCTTATCTTCAGGGGTTATCTACAATGAGCAGTTCTTC CASSLSSGVIYNEQFF
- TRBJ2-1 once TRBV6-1 TGTGCCAGCAGTGAAAATCCGGGAAGCAATGAGCAGTTCTTC CASSENPGSNEQFF
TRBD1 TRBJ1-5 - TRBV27 TGTGCCAGCAGTTTACAGGGGGGTCAGCCCCAGCATTTT CASSLQGGQPQHF
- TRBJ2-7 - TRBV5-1 TGCGCCAGCAGCTTGGTGGCTAGCAGCTCCTACGAGCAGTACTTC CASSLVASSSYEQYF
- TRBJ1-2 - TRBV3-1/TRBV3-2 TGTGCCAGCAGCCAAGGGGCAGGGGACTATGGCTACACCTTC CASSQGAGDYGYTF
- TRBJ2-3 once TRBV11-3 TGTGCCAGCAGCTACGACAGCCCAGATACGCAGTATTTT CASSYDSPDTQYF
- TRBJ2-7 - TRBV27 TGTGCCAGCAGTCCCTTCACCCAATACGAGCAGTACTTC CASSPFTQYEQYF
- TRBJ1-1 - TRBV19 TGTGCCAGTATAGACGGACCGGCTTTCCCCCTAAACACTGAAGCTTTCTTT CASIDGPAFPLNTEAFF
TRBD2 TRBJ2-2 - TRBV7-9 TGTGCCAGCACTATAGCGGGGGCCCGTGGCGGGGAGCTGTTTTTT CASTIAGARGGELFF
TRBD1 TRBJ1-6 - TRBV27 TGTGCCAGCAGTCACCAGGGGGAATCCTATAATTCACCCCTCCACTTT CASSHQGESYNSPLHF
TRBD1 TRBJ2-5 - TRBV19 TGTGCCAGTAGTACCCGGGACAGGGGGCTAGAGACCCAGTACTTC CASSTRDRGLETQYF
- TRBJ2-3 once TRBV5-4 TGTGCCAGCAGCCTGGGAGGCACAGATACGCAGTATTTT CASSLGGTDTQYF
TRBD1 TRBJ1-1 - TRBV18 TGTGCCAGCTCACTGAGGACAGGTCCCTTGAACACTGAAGCTTTCTTT CASSLRTGPLNTEAFF
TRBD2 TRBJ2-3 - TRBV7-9 TGTGCCAGCAGCGCCGGGGGGCAGCGGGGGCGGACGCAGTATTTT CASSAGGQRGRTQYF
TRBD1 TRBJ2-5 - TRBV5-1 TGCGCCAGCAGCTTACAGGGGGCCAACCAAGAGACCCAGTACTTC CASSLQGANQETQYF
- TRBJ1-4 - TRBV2 TGTGCCAGCAGTTACAGGGTAGGGGAAAAACTGTTTTTT CASSYRVGEKLFF
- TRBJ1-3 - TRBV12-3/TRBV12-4 TGTGCCAGCAGTTTAACCGGGGACAACACCATATATTTT CASSLTGDNTIYF
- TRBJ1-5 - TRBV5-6 TGTGCCAGCAGCTTGGGATGGACAGTCAATCAGCCCCAGCATTTT CASSLGWTVNQPQHF
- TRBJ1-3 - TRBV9 TGTGCCAGCAGCCCGGGTCACGGGGACACCATATATTTT CASSPGHGDTIYF
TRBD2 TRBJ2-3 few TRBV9 TGTGCCAGCAGCGTAGCTTCTAGCGGGGATACGCAGTATTTT CASSVASSGDTQYF
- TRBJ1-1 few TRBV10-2 TGCGCCAGCAGTAGAACTACAGGGAACACTGAAGCTTTCTTT CASSRTTGNTEAFF
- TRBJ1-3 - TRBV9 TGTGCCAGCACGAAGGGGACATCGGACTCTGGAAACACCATATATTTT CASTKGTSDSGNTIYF
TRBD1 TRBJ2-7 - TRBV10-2 TGCGCCAGCAGTTGGGACAGGGGGCCCGGCGACGAGCAGTACTTC CASSWDRGPGDEQYF
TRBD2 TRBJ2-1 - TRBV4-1 TGCGCCAGCAGCCTACCCCAGGATGGCGGGGGGGCCCGTAATGAGCAGTTCTTC CASSLPQDGGGARNEQFF
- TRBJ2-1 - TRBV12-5 TGTGCTAGTGGTTTGGTAATAGGAAGCTCCTACAATGAGCAGTTCTTC CASGLVIGSSYNEQFF
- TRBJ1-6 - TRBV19 TGTGCCAGTAGTCGGACGGCTAATCATTCACCCCTCCACTTT CASSRTANHSPLHF
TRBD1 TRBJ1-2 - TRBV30 TGTGCCGGGGGACAGGGAGAAGGCTACACCTTC CAGGQGEGYTF
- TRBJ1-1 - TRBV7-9 TGTGCCAGCAGCGTGGAGAACACTGAAGCTTTCTTT CASSVENTEAFF
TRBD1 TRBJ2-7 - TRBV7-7 TGTGCTAGCAGCTTGACAGGGGGTGAGCAGTACTTC CASSLTGGEQYF
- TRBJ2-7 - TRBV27 TGTGCCAGCAGTTTAGTCCCCCAGGCAAACCGGGGCGAGCAGTACTTC CASSLVPQANRGEQYF
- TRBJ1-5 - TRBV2 TGTGCCAGCAGTGGGCCGCTCGCGCAGCCCCAGCATTTT CASSGPLAQPQHF
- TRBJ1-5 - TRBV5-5 TGTGCCAGCAGCTTGGAGGGGGACTACAATCAGCCCCAGCATTTT CASSLEGDYNQPQHF
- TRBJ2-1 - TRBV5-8 TGTGCCAGCAGCCCGAGGGGTACCTCCTACAATGAGCAGTTCTTC CASSPRGTSYNEQFF
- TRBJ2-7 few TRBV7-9 TGTGCCAGCAGCTTCGGATCCGGAGGCTCCTACGAGCAGTACTTC CASSFGSGGSYEQYF
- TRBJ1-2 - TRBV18 TGTGCCAGCTCCCCCACAGGAAACTATGGCTACACCTTC CASSPTGNYGYTF
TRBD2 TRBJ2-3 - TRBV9 TGTGCCAGCAGCCCGGGACTAGCGATGTCCATGGATACGCAGTATTTT CASSPGLAMSMDTQYF
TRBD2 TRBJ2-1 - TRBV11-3 TGTGCCAGCAGCCCGGGGGGGGTATTCGATGAGCAGTTCTTC CASSPGGVFDEQFF
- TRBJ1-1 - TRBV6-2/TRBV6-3 TGTGCCAGCAGTTACTGGGGGTCGGCTTTCTTT CASSYWGSAFF
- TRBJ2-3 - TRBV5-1 TGCGCCAGCAGTCAGGGGGGCCGCACAGATACGCAGTATTTT CASSQGGRTDTQYF
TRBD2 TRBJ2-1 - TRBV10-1 TGCGCCAGCAGTGCTAGCGGGGGGGCATCCGAGCAGTTCTTC CASSASGGASEQFF
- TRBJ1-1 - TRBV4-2 TGTGCCAGCAGCCCCCCTTCACAGGGAACTGAAGCTTTCTTT CASSPPSQGTEAFF
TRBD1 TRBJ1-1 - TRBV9 TGTGCCAGCAGCATCCGGGACAGGGGGCTTAAGAACACTGAAGCTTTCTTT CASSIRDRGLKNTEAFF
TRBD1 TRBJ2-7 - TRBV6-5 TGTGCCAGCAGTCCTGCAGGGACAGCGGCCTACGAGCAGTACTTC CASSPAGTAAYEQYF
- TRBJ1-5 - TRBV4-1 TGCGCACCAGGAGCGACAGCCTATAGCAATCAGCCCCAGCATTTT CAPGATAYSNQPQHF
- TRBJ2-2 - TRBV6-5 TGTGCCAGCAGAGCGAGGGGGGCGAACACCGGGGAGCTGTTTTTT CASRARGANTGELFF
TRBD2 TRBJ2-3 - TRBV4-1 TGCGCCAGCAGCCAAGACGAAGGGACTAGCTCAGATACGCAGTATTTT CASSQDEGTSSDTQYF
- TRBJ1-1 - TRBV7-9 TGTGCCAGCAGCTTAGTTCAGACTAACACTGAAGCTTTCTTT CASSLVQTNTEAFF
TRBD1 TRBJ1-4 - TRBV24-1 TGTGCCACCAGTGACTACAGGGGGAATAATGAAAAACTGTTTTTT CATSDYRGNNEKLFF
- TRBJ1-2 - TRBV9 TGTGCCAGCACCCCGATGGCAGGCTATGGCTACACCTTC CASTPMAGYGYTF
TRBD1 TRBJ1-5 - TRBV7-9 TGTGCCAGCAGCCTTGGACAGGGAAAGCAGCCCCAGCATTTT CASSLGQGKQPQHF
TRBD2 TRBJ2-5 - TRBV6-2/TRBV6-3 TGTGCCAGCAGTCCCATACTAGCGGGGGGGCCAGAGACCCAGTACTTC CASSPILAGGPETQYF
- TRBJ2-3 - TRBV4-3 TGCGCCAGCAGCCAAGCAAGGGAGTCCCCACGGACGCAGTATTTT CASSQARESPRTQYF
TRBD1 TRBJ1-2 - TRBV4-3 TGCGCCAGCAGCCAAGATAGGGGACAGGGGTTGGTCTATGGCTACACCTTC CASSQDRGQGLVYGYTF